This T cell receptor (beta chain) was observed in a study of T cells expressing NK-cell markers. Study-wide context: Source material for TCR beta repertoires consisted of sorted CD3+CD56+NKG2C+, CD3+CD56+NKG2C- and CD3+CD56-NKG2C+ T cells. Study-wide points: Researchers report these clonotypes also headed the CD3+CD56-NKG2C+ fraction in four donors.

Making the TCR beta cDNA relied on 5'RACE template switching with UMIs. One entry per CDR3 protein, without DNA, is what TCRdb gives after re-calling the 5' RACE reads. The table for this sample gives about 170,000 distinct CDR3 sequences. Remarks on this clonotype: Its antigen is undetermined.

This CDR3 is built from 15 residues. Germline assignment: CDR1 SEHNR and CDR2 FQNEAQ (reference sequence). This TCR was sampled from a man aged 18-75 years in good health. Specimen: blood T cells: a sorted CD56 or NKG2C T cell subset, CD4+ or CD8+ T cells, or bulk PBMC T cells (not recorded which). The chain couples TRBV7-9 to TRBJ2-7; without DNA, the TCRdb call of TRBD1 cannot be checked. The CDR3 loop is CASSPPDRGHHEQYF.